This T cell receptor (beta chain) was recovered during a study of cytomegalovirus exposure and HLA in healthy donors. Study-wide results and caveats: The listing of 150 to 200 TCR beta chains classed them as cytomegalovirus-associated.

The germline V gene encodes CDR1 SGHNT and CDR2 YYREEE (reference sequence). The length of the CDR3 is 12 residues. In the PCR, 60 Vbeta and 13 Jbeta primers were used. Assay: immunoSEQ multiplex PCR; the TCRdb copy retains only in-frame clones and omits some. The repertoire shows 200,000 to 250,000 clones; the top ten hold over 0.95%. To note about this clone: What it binds is not known. An end of the junction differs from the germline gene, which may be a read error.

The sample was PBMCs. This chain connects TRBV5-4 to TRBJ2-7; TRBD2 aligns across 9 bases. This clonotype was obtained from a girl aged 2-9 years in good health and CMV-seropositive. CDR3 sequence reads: CASSGSGGLWDF. The CDR3 region has the DNA TGTGCCAGCAGCGGAAGCGGGGGGCTCTGGGACTTC.